The clone carrying this T cell receptor (beta chain) showed up just a few times. Its specificity is unknown. This entry is derived from a study of T-cell memory formation after mild COVID-19. Employing constant-segment primers, 5'RACE generated TCR alpha and TCR beta cDNA libraries bearing sample barcodes and UMIs. TCRdb re-called the 5' RACE reads with MiXCR, one entry per CDR3 protein. The top ten clones hold 20% to 25% of a sample with about 390,000 distinct CDR3 sequences, approximately 16% of them seen once. Study outcomes and limitations: The finding that pre-infection memory included some responding clones suggested that cross-reactive memory joined. The authors left the SARS-CoV-2 specificity of second-wave clones peaking on day 37 unconfirmed. CD4+ clones that contracted lay mainly in CM and EM; CD8+ ones lay in EMRA.

The clonotype comes from a man in his late teens or twenties who had mild COVID-19 (a few samples of this study predate the infection). Cell type and time point are not known. Sequencing was carried out using PBMCs or a T cell subset sorted from them (not recorded which).

CDR3 sequence: CASSSFGGFDEKLFF. CDR3 in DNA: TGTGCCAGCAGCTCGTTCGGGGGCTTTGATGAAAAACTGTTTTTT. The chain is built from TRBV7-9 and TRBJ1-4; the D gene is possibly TRBD1 (6 bases). Trimming took off 4 bases at V and 6 bases at J, with 15 bases between the two ends. Germline CDR1 reads SEHNR; CDR2 reads FQNEAQ (reference sequence). This CDR3 comprises 15 residues.